Listed here are 22 T cell receptor beta chains from one sample, sequenced in a study of T cell repertoires in ileal Crohn's disease. Indicated time point: neoterminal ileum biopsy at postoperative endoscopy, about 6 months after surgery. Assay: immunoSEQ multiplex PCR; the TCRdb copy retains only in-frame clones and omits some. The repertoire holds 15,000 to 20,000 clones, with 72% as singletons. What was sequenced was ileal tissue. These receptors were collected from an adult with Crohn's disease.

The chain is built from TRBV5-1 and TRBJ2-7; possibly TRBD2 for D (6 bases). Germline lookup yields CDR1 SGHRS and CDR2 YFSETQ. Trimming left V 0 bases short and J 4 bases short, with 14 bases between. This CDR3 comprises 15 residues. CDR3 residues: CASSLEGLGRYEQYF. In nucleotides, the CDR3 is TGCGCCAGCAGCTTGGAGGGTCTGGGGAGGTACGAGCAGTACTTC.

The rearrangement uses TRBV6-5 and TRBJ1-1; D is undetermined. V lost 5 bases and J lost 4, with 11 bases in between. Germline-derived CDR1 and CDR2 are MNHEY and SVGAGI. CDR3 length equals 13 residues. In DNA, the CDR3 is TGTGCCAGCAGTCGGACTGCCAGCACTGAAGCTTTCTTT. Translated: CASSRTASTEAFF.

This chain uses TRBV11-2 with TRBJ2-5; D is unresolved. Trimming stripped 6 bases from V and 3 bases from J, with 11 bases between. The germline gives CDR1 SGHAT, CDR2 FQNNGV. This CDR3 is built from 13 residues. CDR3 sequence (DNA): TGTGCCAGCAGGAAGCTAGACGAAGAGACCCAGTACTTC. Translated, it gives CASRKLDEETQYF.

This sequence joins TRBV7-6 and TRBJ1-6; D gene ambiguous. CDR1 and CDR2 from the germline V gene are SGHVS and FNYEAQ. V lost 6 bases to trimming and J lost 8 bases, with 17 bases between them. The length of the CDR3 is 15 residues. CDR3 in DNA: TGTGCCAGCAGAAAAGAGGAAAACGGAGATTCACCCCTCCACTTT. Residues: CASRKEENGDSPLHF.

CDR3 region: CASSPFLVVAGAIGEQYF. CDR3 DNA sequence: TGTGCCAGCTCACCATTCCTCGTAGTAGCGGGGGCTATTGGCGAGCAGTACTTC. This chain uses TRBV18 with TRBJ2-7; 9 nucleotides agree with TRBD2. Germline CDR1 is KGHSH and CDR2 is LQKENI. V lost 2 bases, J lost 6 bases, and 17 bases stayed unmatched. The CDR3 loop spans 18 amino acids.

The V and J genes are TRBV5-4 and TRBJ2-7; possibly TRBD2 for D (5 bases). The CDR3 is 13 amino acids. Trimming shortened V by 4 bases and J by 6 bases, and 14 bases separated the two germline ends. Germline-derived CDR1 and CDR2 are SGHNT and YYREEE (reference sequence). The CDR3 nucleotides read TGTGCCAGCAGCCATCGGGAACTACGCGAGCAGTACTTC. Residues: CASSHRELREQYF.

The chain links TRBV23-1 to TRBJ2-5, with 8 bases matching TRBD1. TRBV23-1 is annotated as an ORF whose role is uncertain. Trimming at V came to 0 bases and at J to 5 bases, leaving 8 bases not matched to a gene. This CDR3 region has 16 residues. The CDR3 spells CASSQSHRGWGETQYF. The CDR3, as DNA: TGCGCCAGCAGTCAATCCCACAGGGGGTGGGGGGAGACCCAGTACTTC.

The V call is TRBV9, the J call TRBJ2-1; 7 bases are shared with TRBD2. V lost 0 bases and J lost 2; bases outside the gene matches: 8. The CDR3 is made up of 17 amino acids. Germline CDR1 reads SGDLS; CDR2 reads YYNGEE. The CDR3 loop is CASSVGAGTGTYNEQFF. As DNA, the CDR3 is TGTGCCAGCAGCGTAGGAGCGGGGACCGGGACCTACAATGAGCAGTTCTTC.

The count of this clone is one. The chain couples TRBV5-1 to TRBJ2-7; TRBD2 matches at 9 bases. The CDR3 loop spans 16 amino acids. Looked up from germline, CDR1 is SGHRS and CDR2 is YFSETQ. The V gene end was trimmed by 4 bases and the J gene end by 6 bases; junction bases not matched to a gene: 14. The CDR3 spells CASSPLGGRATPEQYF. CDR3 sequence (DNA): TGCGCCAGCAGCCCTTTAGGCGGGAGGGCCACCCCCGAGCAGTACTTC.

The chain combines TRBV5-8 with TRBJ2-6; D is perhaps TRBD1 (5 bases). CDR1 SGHTS and CDR2 YDEGEE come from the germline V gene. CDR3 length: 15 amino acids. Trimming pared 3 bases from V and 0 bases from J, leaving 7 bases between. The CDR3 DNA sequence: TGTGCCAGCAGCTCCAGGGCCTCTGGGGCCAACGTCCTGACTTTC. Translated, it gives CASSSRASGANVLTF.

Details on this clone: Sequence at one end of the junction differs from germline and may be a read error. The chain employs TRBV5-1 and TRBJ2-7, with D perhaps TRBD2 (5 bases). Germline V lookup: CDR1 SGHRS, CDR2 YFSETQ. CDR3 length: 15 amino acids. The CDR3, as DNA: TGCGCCAGCAACACCACACGGGGAACGTACTCGCTTGTTGTCTTC. Its translation: CASNTTRGTYSLVVF. The entire variable domain, with the rest obtained from reference TRBV5-1 and TRBJ2-7, is as follows: KAGVTQTPRYLIKTRGQQVTLSCSPISGHRSVSWYQQTPGQGLQFLFEYFSETQRNKGNFPGRFSGRQFSNSRSEMNVSTLELGDSALYLCASNTTRGTYSLVVFGPGTRLTVT.

This rearrangement joins TRBV29-1 to TRBJ2-3; perhaps TRBD2 as D (6 bases). Trimming removed 4 bases from V and 5 bases from J, with 13 bases in between. Germline CDR1 SQVTM, CDR2 ANQGSEA. This CDR3 spans 13 amino acids. This CDR3 reads CSVVLVRGDTQYF. DNA of the CDR3: TGCAGCGTTGTTCTGGTGCGGGGAGATACGCAGTATTTT.

The V gene is TRBV6-1, the J gene TRBJ2-3; the match to TRBD2 covers 9 bases. Trimming cost V 1 base and J 2 bases; bases outside gene matches: 7. The germline V gene encodes CDR1 MNHNS and CDR2 SASEGT. The CDR3 sequence is 17 residues long. CDR3 region: CASSEVGAGGFTDTQYF. CDR3 DNA: TGTGCCAGCAGTGAAGTTGGAGCGGGAGGTTTCACAGATACGCAGTATTTT.

This clone came up a few times. The chain couples TRBV19 to TRBJ2-1, with D tentatively TRBD2 (7 bases). The CDR3 has 13 residues. The V end lost 6 bases, the J end lost 4 bases, and 10 bases lay between the germline ends. CDR1 LNHDA and CDR2 SQIVND come from the germline V gene (reference sequence). The CDR3 DNA reads as TGTGCCAGTAGGGGGGGGCGGTACAATGAGCAGTTCTTC. It translates to CASRGGRYNEQFF.

The chain carries TRBV2 and TRBJ1-2; 7 bases match TRBD1. J gave up 5 bases and V 5 bases, and 8 bases lay outside the gene matches. The CDR3 length is 14 residues. Germline loops: CDR1 SNHLY, CDR2 FYNNEI. The CDR3 spells CASSRDRSGYGYTF. The CDR3 region has the DNA TGTGCCAGCAGTCGGGACAGATCCGGGTATGGCTACACCTTC.

The V call is TRBV5-1, the J call TRBJ2-5, with D perhaps matching TRBD2 (5 bases). The CDR3 contains 12 residues. The germline V gene has CDR1 SGHRS and CDR2 YFSETQ. The ends were cut back, 4 bases at V and 2 bases at J, with 6 bases in the middle. The CDR3 sequence: CASSRGQETQYF. Here the CDR3 DNA reads TGCGCCAGCAGCCGGGGACAAGAGACCCAGTACTTC.

CDR3 sequence reads: CASSWTGGFGYGYTF. CDR3 DNA sequence: TGCGCCAGCAGCTGGACGGGGGGTTTTGGCTATGGCTACACCTTC. J is TRBJ1-2 and V is TRBV5-1, with a tentative D call TRBD1 (5 bases). The CDR3 has 15 amino acids. Germline CDR1 reads SGHRS; CDR2 reads YFSETQ. V lost 3 bases, J lost 4 bases, and 16 bases lay in between.

The chain links TRBV7-8 to TRBJ2-3; D remains ambiguous. This CDR3 spans 14 amino acids. V lost 7 bases and J lost 2, with 13 bases in between. Germline CDR1 reads SGHVS; CDR2 reads FQNEAQ. The CDR3 is CASTPLQSTDTQYF. CDR3 coding DNA: TGTGCCAGCACCCCTCTGCAGTCCACAGATACGCAGTATTTT.

This chain links TRBV5-6 with TRBJ2-7; perhaps TRBD1 as D (6 bases). The V and J ends lost 4 bases and 0 bases respectively, with 17 bases between them. The CDR3 totals 16 residues. CDR1 SGHDT and CDR2 YYEEEE come from the germline V gene. The CDR3 nucleotides read TGTGCCAGCAGCCCCAGGACAGCTCATAGCTCCTACGAGCAGTACTTC. As protein: CASSPRTAHSSYEQYF. Combining the CDR3 with reference TRBV5-6 and TRBJ2-7 gives the whole variable domain DAGVTQSPTHLIKTRGQQVTLRCSPKSGHDTVSWYQQALGQGPQFIFQYYEEEERQRGNFPDRFSGHQFPNYSSELNVNALLLGDSALYLCASSPRTAHSSYEQYFGPGTRLTVT.

This clone was detected only once. The genes are TRBV18 and TRBJ2-5; 14 bases line up with TRBD2. Germline V gene sequence: CDR1 KGHSH, CDR2 LQKENI. With 2 bases clipped from V and 4 bases from J, the junction kept 9 bases outside the gene matches. The CDR3 is 18 residues long. The CDR3 sequence: CASSPGTGGLAGAETQYF. CDR3 DNA: TGTGCCAGCTCACCAGGGACAGGGGGACTAGCGGGAGCAGAGACCCAGTACTTC.

V gene TRBV11-3 combines with J gene TRBJ2-1, with TRBD2 identical over 9 bases. This CDR3 contains 14 residues. Germline loops: CDR1 SGHNT, CDR2 YENEEA. Trimming removed 5 bases from V and 5 bases from J; junction bases left unmatched: 4. The CDR3 nucleotides are TGTGCCAGCAGCGCAAGACTAGCGGACAATGAGCAGTTCTTC. It codes for CASSARLADNEQFF.

This chain's CDR3 is CASWPAGSRATVLTF. The CDR3 DNA follows: TGTGCCAGCTGGCCCGCCGGCAGCAGGGCAACCGTCCTGACTTTC. The chain combines TRBV27 with TRBJ2-6; D possibly corresponds to TRBD1 (5 bases). The CDR3 covers 15 residues. Trimming pared 8 bases from V and 12 bases from J, leaving 23 bases between. The germline V gene has CDR1 MNHEY and CDR2 SMNVEV (reference sequence).